Listed below are T cell receptor beta chains from one sample, sequenced in a study of T cell repertoires in cytomegalovirus infection. One entry per CDR3 protein results from TCRdb running MiXCR on the reads. This table has 170,000 or so distinct CDR3 sequences, around an eighth appearing once. Sequenced input: PBMCs. The receptors derive from a human donor in good health (CMV status not recorded). Some clones in this sample may be carry-over from other donors' samples. The CDR3 runs from the conserved cysteine through the conserved F or W. D genes are given only for firm matches. Clone size appears in some rows only: once, few, many, or a class for an expanded clone.

v_gene	d_gene	abundance	j_gene	CDR3nt	CDR3aa
TRBV29-1	NA	many	TRBJ1-5	TGCAGCGTTGAAGAGCTGGGGAAGCCCCAGCATTTT	CSVEELGKPQHF
TRBV28	NA	few	TRBJ1-5	TGTGCCAGCAGTCCCAGACCTTGGGGGCCCCAGCATTTT	CASSPRPWGPQHF
TRBV12-3/TRBV12-4	TRBD1	few	TRBJ1-2	TGTGCCAGCACCCAAACTATACCGGGACAGACCTACACCTTC	CASTQTIPGQTYTF
TRBV6-6	TRBD2	many	TRBJ2-1	TGTGCCAGCAGTCCACTAGCGGGGGTTTTTTATGAGCAGTTCTTC	CASSPLAGVFYEQFF
TRBV4-3	NA	NA	TRBJ2-3	TGCGCCAGCAAAGACGGCAAGGGGACAGATACGCAGTATTTT	CASKDGKGTDTQYF
TRBV29-1	TRBD1	few	TRBJ1-2	TGCAGCGTTAGACAGGGTGATGGCTACACCTTC	CSVRQGDGYTF
TRBV19	NA	few	TRBJ2-2	TGTGCCAGTACTTTGCTAAGCCTCGCGAACACCGGGGAGCTGTTTTTT	CASTLLSLANTGELFF
TRBV19	NA	few	TRBJ2-7	TGTGCCAGTAGTATCATAGCGGACCCCTCGATAAGCGAGCAGTACTTC	CASSIIADPSISEQYF
TRBV28	TRBD1	many	TRBJ2-2	TGTGCCAGCAGTAGACAGGGAGCAGTGAACGGGGAGCTGTTTTTT	CASSRQGAVNGELFF
TRBV4-1	NA	few	TRBJ1-1	TGCGCCAGCAGCCAAGAAGGAACCAGGGTCCCTGAAGCTTTCTTT	CASSQEGTRVPEAFF
TRBV4-1	TRBD1	many	TRBJ2-7	TGCGCCAGCAGCCACCACGACAGGGGCCCCTACGAGCAGTACTTC	CASSHHDRGPYEQYF
TRBV7-9	TRBD2	NA	TRBJ2-7	TGTGCCAGCAGCACCCCACTAGCGGGAGGGTTATACGGCGAGCAGTACTTC	CASSTPLAGGLYGEQYF
TRBV20-1	TRBD2	NA	TRBJ2-3	TGCAGTGCTAGCGTAGCGGGGGGGCCTTACGGAGATACGCAGTATTTT	CSASVAGGPYGDTQYF
TRBV7-9	NA	few	TRBJ2-2	TGTGCCAGCAGCTTAATTTCGGGAAACACCGGGGAGCTGTTTTTT	CASSLISGNTGELFF
TRBV10-2	NA	few	TRBJ2-5	TGCGCCAGCAGTGAAAGCCGGGGGTTAGGAGAGACCCAGTACTTC	CASSESRGLGETQYF
TRBV30	NA	few	TRBJ2-2	TGTGCCTGGAGCCTTGACAGGAAAAACACCGGGGAGCTGTTTTTT	CAWSLDRKNTGELFF
TRBV7-9	TRBD2	many	TRBJ2-5	TGTGCCAGCAGCTCCCGACTAGCGGGCCACCAAGAGACCCAGTACTTC	CASSSRLAGHQETQYF
TRBV6-2/TRBV6-3	NA	NA	TRBJ2-5	TGTGCCAGCACCTCGGGGATTCAAGAGACCCAGTACTTC	CASTSGIQETQYF
TRBV29-1	TRBD2	NA	TRBJ2-1	TGCAGCGTTGATGGGCTAGCGGGAGGGTATGAGCAGTTCTTC	CSVDGLAGGYEQFF
TRBV29-1	TRBD1	few	TRBJ1-1	TGCAGCGCTGGGACAGGGAACACTGAAGCTTTCTTT	CSAGTGNTEAFF
TRBV28	NA	few	TRBJ2-3	TGTGCCAGCAGCCCCTGGGGGGAGAACACAGATACGCAGTATTTT	CASSPWGENTDTQYF
TRBV6-2/TRBV6-3	NA	NA	TRBJ2-7	TGTGCCAGCAGCCTGCGACGGGGCGAGCAGTACTTC	CASSLRRGEQYF
TRBV4-1	NA	NA	TRBJ1-5	TGCGCCAGCAGCCATCCCCCGTCTGGGCAGAGCAATCAGCCCCAGCATTTT	CASSHPPSGQSNQPQHF
TRBV29-1	NA	NA	TRBJ1-1	TGCAGCGTTGAGCGGGCCGACGATGCTTTCTTT	CSVERADDAFF
TRBV19	NA	many	TRBJ1-2	TGTGCCAGTAGAGGACAGACAAACTATGGCTACACCTTC	CASRGQTNYGYTF
TRBV20-1	NA	NA	TRBJ1-4	TGCAGTGCTAGATCTCCTGAGGACTACGAAAAACTGTTTTTT	CSARSPEDYEKLFF
TRBV7-8	NA	many	TRBJ2-7	TGTGCCAGCAGCTTAACGTTTGCAGGGTTCCCCTACGAGCAGTACTTC	CASSLTFAGFPYEQYF
TRBV7-9	NA	many	TRBJ1-5	TGTGCCAGCAGCTTGGACGGAGGGAACAATCAGCCCCAGCATTTT	CASSLDGGNNQPQHF
TRBV6-1	TRBD1	few	TRBJ1-5	TGTGCCAGCAGTGAACTCGGACAGGGGATGAAAGGCAATCAGCCCCAGCATTTT	CASSELGQGMKGNQPQHF
TRBV7-2	TRBD1	many	TRBJ1-2	TGTGCCAGCAGCTGGACAGGGGATAATGGCTACACCTTC	CASSWTGDNGYTF
TRBV4-3	TRBD2	few	TRBJ2-1	TGCGCCAGCAGCCTGGGAGGCGGGGGGGCAGGTGAGCAGTTCTTC	CASSLGGGGAGEQFF
TRBV6-1	NA	NA	TRBJ2-7	TGTGCCAGCAGCCCGCAGCCGGGGAGCTCCTACGAGCAGTACTTC	CASSPQPGSSYEQYF
TRBV5-5	NA	NA	TRBJ2-7	TGTGCCAGCAGCTTGGCCGGGGGACAGATCTACGAGCAGTACTTC	CASSLAGGQIYEQYF
TRBV7-2	NA	many	TRBJ1-5	TGTGCCAGCAGCGCCCAGAGTCAGCCCCAGCATTTT	CASSAQSQPQHF
TRBV5-4	TRBD2	few	TRBJ2-7	TGTGCCAGCAGCTCTAGCGGCCTTTACGAGCAGTACTTC	CASSSSGLYEQYF
TRBV7-3	NA	many	TRBJ1-6	TGTGCCAGCAGCCTGCGGGGGAAGGGATCACCCCTCCACTTT	CASSLRGKGSPLHF
TRBV7-6	TRBD2	many	TRBJ2-7	TGTGCCAGCAGTCGTGGACTAGGCTCCTACGAGCAGTACTTC	CASSRGLGSYEQYF
TRBV7-2	TRBD2	many	TRBJ2-1	TGTGCCAGCAGCGTTAGACTAGCGGGGGCTCTGTATGAGCAGTTCTTC	CASSVRLAGALYEQFF
TRBV18	NA	few	TRBJ2-3	TGTGCCAGCTCACCATACGCGGCGTTCACAGATACGCAGTATTTT	CASSPYAAFTDTQYF
TRBV25-1	NA	few	TRBJ1-2	TGTGCCAGCAGTTGGACGACAGGCTATGGCTACACCTTC	CASSWTTGYGYTF
TRBV25-1	NA	many	TRBJ2-4	TGTGCCAGCAGTGAGTTGTCGGGGTCCAAAAACATTCAGTACTTC	CASSELSGSKNIQYF
TRBV7-2	NA	many	TRBJ1-1	TGTGCCAGCAGCTTAGAGTACAGAGGTGAAGCTTTCTTT	CASSLEYRGEAFF
TRBV28	NA	many	TRBJ2-5	TGTGCCAGCAGTGCAGGTACCGGGACATCAATTCGGGAGACCCAGTACTTC	CASSAGTGTSIRETQYF
TRBV7-2	TRBD2	many	TRBJ2-7	TGTGCCAGCAGCTTTCCGGGACTACACTCGCAGCAGTACTTC	CASSFPGLHSQQYF
TRBV12-3/TRBV12-4	NA	few	TRBJ1-1	TGTGCCAGCAGTTTTAGGGGGGGGCTTAACGAAGCTTTCTTT	CASSFRGGLNEAFF